This note documents a single T cell receptor (beta chain) sequence. Its specific antigen is unknown. No base quality values were provided; no much bigger clone lies one nucleotide off. The source of the sample is a study of CD8+ T cells in alopecia areata (dated by TCRdb to between 2018 and 2020). In terms of the full investigation: High-throughput TCRbeta sequencing was used to examine T cell clonal expansion in alopecia areata in both the C3H/HeJ mouse model and human patients. Human TCRbeta sequencing covered scalp tissue and sorted CD4+ and CD8+ peripheral blood T cells from patchy and totalis/universalis alopecia areata patients and healthy controls. RNA was extracted with the PAXgene miRNA kit for fixed scalp, the miRNeasy kit for PBMCs, and the RNeasy kit for mouse skin. Scalp clonality was compared among normal scalp (n=4), patchy alopecia areata scalp (n=8), and alopecia totalis/universalis scalp (n=8). Amplification of TCRbeta CDR3 regions was done by immunoSEQ multiplex PCR using 35 Vbeta forward primers and 13 Jbeta reverse primers.

PBMCs were separated by density centrifugation and stained for CD3, CD4 and CD8, after which CD4+ and CD8+ T cells were sorted on a FACSAria. Scalp biopsies and blood samples were provided by unaffected controls. The study at large found these results: Shared TCR sequences between patients were less evident than in mice, which may be partly attributable to HLA diversity in the patient population. Lesional scalp, especially in alopecia totalis/universalis, showed higher clonality and more expanded CD8+ clones than normal scalp, suggesting antigenic drive. Unlike mouse skin, where gammadelta T cells dominate, normal human skin contains resident alphabeta T cells that get sequenced too, which complicates analysis of the scalp TCR repertoire.

Library preparation employed the immunoSEQ multiplex PCR assay. For TCR sequencing, RNA was extracted from every sample and reverse transcribed into cDNA to serve as template. First-strand cDNA was synthesized with SuperScript III using a 2:1 mix of oligo-dT and random hexamers. Amplification bias was assessed with a synthetic immune receptor repertoire, and residual bias was removed computationally. From the authors' description of their analysis: Raw reads were preprocessed for error removal, and CDR3 was defined according to IMGT conventions as running from the conserved cysteine to phenylalanine. Clonality was calculated as 1 minus Shannon entropy normalized by log2 of the number of productive unique TCRs. Whether scalp clones were CD4 or CD8 was inferred by matching scalp TCRbeta sequences against CD4 and CD8 repertoires sorted from blood. Imported from immuneACCESS, the table was reduced by TCRdb to in-frame sequences with V and J called. These copies leave out some clones; in studies compared against another copy, an unresolved V gene accounts for under half, and the cause of the remainder is not known. That table gives V, J and clone size, and the DNA gave D and trimming. The sample data list approximately 150,000 clones, and 55% of these were observed just once. The top ten clonotypes cover less than 5% of the sample.

The germline V gene (reference sequence) sets CDR1 to SEHNR and CDR2 to FQNEAQ. The CDR3 goes from the cysteine to the phenylalanine over 17 residues. The only DNA kept is the CDR3, 51 bases in frame from the first base. The germline ends are 16 bases apart after V is trimmed by 3 bases and J by 1 base. The source is a human donor in good health. Here the chain combines TRBV7-9 and TRBJ1-3; the best D guess is TRBD1, with 5 bases matching. The sample comprised CD4+ T cells sorted from blood. The nucleotide sequence reads TGTGCCAGCAGCTTGTTGCGCGAAGGGGAATCTGGAAACACCATATATTTT. Its amino acids are CASSLLREGESGNTIYF.